This T cell receptor (beta chain) was recorded in a study of cytomegalovirus exposure and HLA in healthy donors. As concerns this clone: Its antigen is not identified.

General study points: Earlier analysis yielded a pattern in which most TCR beta V segments were productive about 87% or about 30% of the time. A later analysis by the authors found several of the most significant clusters apparently linked to common viral pathogens. Cytomegalovirus status, reportedly, was diagnosed with high specificity and sensitivity by the classifier. Sequences of the TCR beta chain were said to predict the HLA-A and HLA-B alleles of most subjects accurately.

CDR1 and CDR2 from the germline V gene are SGHRS and YFSETQ. Trimming pared 3 bases from V and 0 bases from J, leaving 16 bases between. The CDR3 covers 16 residues. Researchers ran the PCR with 60 Vbeta and 13 Jbeta primers. Profiling relied on immunoSEQ multiplex PCR, and the TCRdb table lists in-frame clones only, not all of them. The profile covers about 150,000 clones, with over 70% appearing a single time and around 1.9% taken by the ten largest. This chain uses TRBV5-1 with TRBJ2-7, with D tentatively TRBD1 (5 bases). The sequence derives from a woman in her thirties or forties in good health and CMV-seronegative. The specimen was PBMCs. DNA of the CDR3: TGCGCCAGCAGCTCGAAGGACGGACACAGCTCCTACGAGCAGTACTTC. Its translation: CASSSKDGHSSYEQYF.